These 3 T cell receptor beta chains came from one sample sequenced in a study of cytomegalovirus exposure and HLA in healthy donors. Researchers ran the PCR with 60 Vbeta and 13 Jbeta primers. Libraries were prepared by immunoSEQ multiplex PCR; TCRdb keeps only in-frame clonotypes and omits some of them. The sample records some 200,000 clones, roughly 80% being singletons. The specimen was PBMCs. The receptors here all came from a woman between 18 and 29 years old in good health and CMV-seronegative.

V and J are TRBV7-9 and TRBJ2-7, with D possibly matching TRBD1 (6 bases). Trimming shortened V by 4 bases and J by 3 bases, and 13 bases separated the two germline ends. The CDR3 sequence is 14 residues long. Germline CDR1 is SEHNR and CDR2 is FQNEAQ (reference sequence). In nucleotides, the CDR3 is TGTGCCAGCAGCTCTCAATCACAGGGCTACGAGCAGTACTTC. Translation gives CASSSQSQGYEQYF. Looking up the rest from reference TRBV7-9 and TRBJ2-7 gives the full variable domain: DTGVSQNPRHKITKRGQNVTFRCDPISEHNRLYWYRQTLGQGPEFLTYFQNEAQLEKSRLLSDRFSAERPKGSFSTLEIQRTEQGDSAMYLCASSSQSQGYEQYFGPGTRLTVT.

The rearrangement joins TRBV10-1 to TRBJ2-1; 9 nucleotides align to TRBD2. This CDR3 has 17 residues. Germline lookup yields CDR1 WNHNN and CDR2 SYGVQD (reference sequence). The J segment lost 7 bases and the V segment lost 5 bases, leaving 15 bases of the junction unmatched. CDR3 protein: CASSPRVAGAVMNEQFF. The CDR3 coding sequence is TGCGCCAGCAGTCCTCGGGTAGCGGGAGCGGTGATGAATGAGCAGTTCTTC.

The J gene is TRBJ1-1, the V gene TRBV7-6; no definite D call. Germline CDR1 is SGHVS and CDR2 is FNYEAQ. This CDR3 region has 14 residues. V lost 1 base to trimming and J lost 3 bases, with 9 bases between them. The CDR3 coding sequence is TGTGCCAGCAGCTTAGGTGCGGAGGACACTGAAGCTTTCTTT. This translates into CASSLGAEDTEAFF.